This section outlines one TCR beta chain sequence together with its context. Its antigen is not known. The entry originates in a study of post-analysis software for immune sequencing data. Study context: Relapsing-remitting, secondary progressive and progressive-relapsing forms of multiple sclerosis all featured among disease courses.

The library was made from cDNA and included unique molecular identifiers. One entry per CDR3 protein results from TCRdb running MiXCR on the PCR reads. The sample has around 700,000 distinct CDR3 sequences, over 45% seen once; the top ten hold around 11%. V lost 6 bases to trimming and J lost 1 base, with 12 bases between them. There are 14 residues in the CDR3. General study results and limits: In patients, five or six TRBV segments were more frequent than in controls, with TRBV5-6, TRBV5-1 and TRBV20-1 among them.

V is TRBV12-3 or TRBV12-4 and J is TRBJ1-1; weak D call: TRBD1 (5 bases). Sequencing was performed on blood. The sequence came from a girl aged 2-10 years with multiple sclerosis. The CDR3 DNA is TGTGCCAGCAGGTGGGACCCCGGGAACACTGAAGCTTTCTTT. Protein product: CASRWDPGNTEAFF.